Each of the 6 T cell receptor beta chains below was sequenced from the same sample in a study of shared clonotypes between healthy human individuals. The protocol was immunoSEQ multiplex PCR, while the TCRdb copy is restricted to in-frame clones and leaves out a portion. The sample consists of about 2 million clones, about 95% of them appearing once. Terminally differentiated effector memory CD45RA+ cells were left out of the naive CD8 fraction, which was CD45RO-negative and positively selected for CCR7. Sequenced sample: naive CD8+ T cells sorted from blood. These receptors all come from a man aged 18-30 years in good health.

The chain links TRBV15 to TRBJ2-5, with D possibly TRBD1 on 5 matching bases. The V end was cut by 0 bases, the J end by 2 bases, with 7 bases between. The germline V gene has CDR1 LNHNV and CDR2 YYDKDF (reference sequence). The CDR3 spans 14 residues. The CDR3 nucleotides read TGTGCCACCAGCAGAGACAGGGAACAAGAGACCCAGTACTTC. Translation gives CATSRDREQETQYF.

The chain joins TRBV5-5 to TRBJ2-5, with D perhaps matching TRBD2 (6 bases). Between the trimmed V and J ends, which lost 5 bases and 2 bases, there was a span of 16 bases. Germline V gives CDR1 SGHKS, CDR2 YYEKEE (reference sequence). This CDR3 is 15 amino acids long. The CDR3 spells CASSGGRSLQETQYF. CDR3 nucleotides: TGTGCCAGCAGTGGAGGGAGGAGCCTGCAAGAGACCCAGTACTTC. Based on the CDR3 plus reference TRBV5-5 and TRBJ2-5, the full variable domain is DAGVTQSPTHLIKTRGQQVTLRCSPISGHKSVSWYQQVLGQGPQFIFQYYEKEERGRGNFPDRFSARQFPNYSSELNVNALLLGDSALYLCASSGGRSLQETQYFGPGTRLLVL.

This clone has just one count. The gene calls are TRBV10-3 and TRBJ2-1, with TRBD2 as a possible D gene (5 bases). The CDR3 length is 16 residues. The germline CDR1 and CDR2 sequences are ENHRY and SYGVKD. Trimming left V 0 bases short and J 0 bases short, with 9 bases between. The CDR3 bases are TGTGCCATCAGTGAGTCGCAAGGGAGCTCCTACAATGAGCAGTTCTTC. Its protein product is CAISESQGSSYNEQFF.

This clone was detected only once. CDR3: CASSKEDSPNYGYTF. CDR3 nucleotides: TGTGCCAGCAGCAAAGAGGACTCTCCTAACTATGGCTACACCTTC. This rearrangement joins TRBV21-1 to TRBJ1-2. TRBV21-1 is labeled a pseudogene. The CDR3 length is 15 residues.

The chain couples TRBV7-3 to TRBJ2-7, with TRBD1 as a possible D gene (5 bases). The CDR3 contains 14 residues. The germline V gene has CDR1 SGHTA and CDR2 FQGTGA. V was cut by 5 bases and J by 2 bases, with 13 bases left in between. CDR3 sequence (DNA): TGTGCCAGCAGCCTCAGGGATGGGGCCTACGAGCAGTACTTC. Its protein is CASSLRDGAYEQYF.

The V and J genes are TRBV10-3 and TRBJ1-2; possibly TRBD1 for D (5 bases). Germline assignment: CDR1 ENHRY and CDR2 SYGVKD. V was shortened by 0 bases and J by 2 bases, with 10 bases between the two germline ends. The CDR3 runs 15 residues. CDR3 residues: CAISESSAGNYGYTF. Written as DNA, the CDR3 is TGTGCCATCAGTGAGTCGTCGGCAGGGAACTATGGCTACACCTTC.